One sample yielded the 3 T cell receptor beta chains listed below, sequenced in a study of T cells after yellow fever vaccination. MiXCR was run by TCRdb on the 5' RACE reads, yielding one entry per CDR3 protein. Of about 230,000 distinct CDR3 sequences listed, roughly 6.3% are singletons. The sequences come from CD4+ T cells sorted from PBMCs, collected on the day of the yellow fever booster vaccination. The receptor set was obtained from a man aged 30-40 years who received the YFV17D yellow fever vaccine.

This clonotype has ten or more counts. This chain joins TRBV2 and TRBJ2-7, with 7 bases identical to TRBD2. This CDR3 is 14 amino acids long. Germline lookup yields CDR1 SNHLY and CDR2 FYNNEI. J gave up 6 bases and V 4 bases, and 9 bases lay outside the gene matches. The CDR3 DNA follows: TGTGCCAGCAGTGGGGGGAGGGGCGCCAGCGAGCAGTACTTC. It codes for CASSGGRGASEQYF.

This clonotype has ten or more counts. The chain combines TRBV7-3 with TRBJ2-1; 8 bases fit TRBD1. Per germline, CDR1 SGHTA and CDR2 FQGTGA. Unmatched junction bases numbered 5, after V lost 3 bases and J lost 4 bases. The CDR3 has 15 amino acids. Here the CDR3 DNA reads TGTGCCAGCAGCTTTACAGGGGGATCATACAATGAGCAGTTCTTC. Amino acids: CASSFTGGSYNEQFF.

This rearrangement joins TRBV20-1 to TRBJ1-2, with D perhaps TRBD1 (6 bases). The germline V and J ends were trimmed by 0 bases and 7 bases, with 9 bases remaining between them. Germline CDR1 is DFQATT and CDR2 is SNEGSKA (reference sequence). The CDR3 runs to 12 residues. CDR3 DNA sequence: TGCAGTGCTAGAGATTTCAGGGGTGGCTACACCTTC. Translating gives CSARDFRGGYTF.